This T cell receptor beta chain was documented in a study of blood T cell repertoires in COVID-19. Whole-study context: Acute-phase and convalescent COVID-19 samples originated in the United States, Italy and Spain. PBMCs, B-cell-depleted T cells, or T cells were the source of the cDNA or gDNA that made up the material.

Method: immunoSEQ multiplex PCR; TCRdb's copy keeps in-frame clones and lacks some. The table lists 150,000 to 200,000 clones, roughly 85% of them singletons, with over 4.5% in the top ten. CDR1 and CDR2 from the germline V gene are MDHEN and SYDVKM. Trimming removed 2 bases at V and 5 bases at J, with 12 bases between. The CDR3 contains 14 residues. This sequence joins TRBV28 and TRBJ2-5; TRBD2 is a possible D gene (7 bases). The sample taken for sequencing was peripheral blood. The source of this sequence is a human donor in a cohort sampled during active COVID-19. CDR3 nucleotide sequence: TGTGCCAGCAGTTTAGGCAGGGGAGGGGAGACCCAGTACTTC. This encodes CASSLGRGGETQYF.